This T cell receptor beta chain appears in the sequencing data of a study of blood T cell repertoires in COVID-19. CDR3 length: 19 residues. Germline V gene lookup returns CDR1 MNHEY and CDR2 SMNVEV (reference sequence). Trimming at V came to 6 bases and at J to 1 base, leaving 17 bases not matched to a gene. This clone was counted ten times or more. Original methodology: Amplifying reference gene primers gave estimates of nucleated cell counts. Assay used: immunoSEQ multiplex PCR; TCRdb lists only in-frame clones, some missing. V, J and clone size were drawn from that table, and D and trimming were deduced from the DNA. The sample includes fewer than 110,000 clones, around 82% of them seen just once.

The sequencing sample was made of peripheral blood. The clonotype was recovered from a human donor in a cohort sampled during active or convalescent COVID-19. The rearrangement joins TRBV27 to TRBJ2-1; 8 nucleotides agree with TRBD1. The DNA for the CDR3 is TGTGCCAGCAGACCCCTTACCCCCTCGCGGGACAGGTCCTACAATGAGCAGTTCTTC. It is translated as CASRPLTPSRDRSYNEQFF.